The clone carrying this T cell receptor beta chain was recorded a few times. Other nucleotide sequences from this sample produce the same CDR3. After removal of 10 bases from V and 5 bases from J, the junction contained 9 bases not matched to a gene. The germline gives CDR1 KGHDR, CDR2 SFDVKD. This CDR3 region has 14 residues. The source of the sample is a study of blood T cell repertoires in COVID-19. Some clones are missing from TCRdb's copy, which holds only in-frame ones; the method was immunoSEQ multiplex PCR. The data show a few hundred thousand clones, roughly nine tenths seen once. This TCR was sampled from a man aged 18-30 years with active or convalescent COVID-19. Specimen: peripheral blood. This chain connects TRBV24-1 to TRBJ2-1; TRBD1 agrees at 8 bases. CDR3 region: CATISGTGDNEQFF. The CDR3 nucleotides are TGTGCCACTATATCCGGGACAGGAGACAATGAGCAGTTCTTC.